This TCR beta chain was retrieved from a study of T-cell memory formation after mild COVID-19. Trimming cost V 0 bases and J 5 bases, with 9 bases left between them. The CDR3 spans 13 residues. CDR1 is SGDLS, CDR2 YYNGEE, per germline. TCRdb re-analysed the 5' RACE reads in MiXCR, keeping a single row per CDR3 protein. The sample consists of under 600,000 distinct CDR3 sequences, less than 25% of them appearing once. About this clonotype itself: The antigen remains undetermined.

Points from the study as a whole: Clones shrinking between day 15 and 85 showed a balanced CD4/CD8 split, and those that grew later tilted toward CD4+.

The rearrangement uses TRBV9 and TRBJ2-7; D is perhaps TRBD2 (6 bases). The sample taken for sequencing was PBMCs or a T cell subset sorted from them (not recorded which). The origin of this receptor is an adult woman who had mild COVID-19 (a few samples of this study predate the infection). Cell type and time point are not known. CDR3 amino acids: CASSVDLAHEQYF. In DNA, the CDR3 is TGTGCCAGCAGCGTAGACCTAGCGCACGAGCAGTACTTC.